This paragraph reports one T cell receptor (beta chain). What it binds is not known. This specimen belongs to a study of cytomegalovirus exposure and HLA in healthy donors. Study-level findings and limits: A later analysis, which compared TCR beta chains of equal frequency, found the HLA-associated ones more clonally expanded. HLA alleles were associated with roughly 17,000 TCR beta sequences in a later analysis at 0.05 false discovery rate.

PCR primers comprised 60 Vbeta and 13 Jbeta primers. Only in-frame clones appear in the TCRdb table, and some are missing; sequencing was by immunoSEQ multiplex PCR. The repertoire includes roughly 110,000 clones, more than 70% of them detected once, and approximately 2.2% sits in the top ten. Germline V lookup: CDR1 MDHEN, CDR2 SYDVKM. This CDR3 is built from 14 residues. Unmatched junction bases numbered 8, after V lost 9 bases and J lost 2 bases. The chain employs TRBV28 and TRBJ2-7; 9 nucleotides match TRBD1. This TCR derives from a man aged 18-30 years in good health and CMV-seronegative. Specimen: PBMCs. CDR3 in amino acids: CASRQGGTPYEQYF. The CDR3 bases are TGTGCCAGTAGACAGGGGGGCACTCCCTACGAGCAGTACTTC. The whole variable domain, remainder taken from reference TRBV28 and TRBJ2-7, is DVKVTQSSRYLVKRTGEKVFLECVQDMDHENMFWYRQDPGLGLRLIYFSYDVKMKEKGDIPEGYSVSREKKERFSLILESASTNQTSMYLCASRQGGTPYEQYFGPGTRLTVT.